The 23 T cell receptor beta chains given below trace back to one sample, sequenced in a study of blood T cell repertoires in COVID-19. Clones were sequenced by immunoSEQ multiplex PCR, and TCRdb holds only the in-frame ones, with some missing. Of fewer than 500,000 clones in the sample, 85% to 90% were seen once. The sequenced sample was PBMCs or T cells enriched from blood (not recorded which). The receptor set was obtained from a woman aged 25 to 45 with acute COVID-19.

This rearrangement joins TRBV3-1 (or the pseudogene TRBV3-2) to TRBJ2-3; D unresolved. Germline V CDR1 and CDR2: LGHDT, YNNKEL (reference sequence). V dropped 0 bases and J dropped 2 bases, with 9 bases sitting between them. This CDR3 contains 15 residues. CDR3 in amino acids: CASSQDIADTDTQYF. The CDR3 DNA follows: TGTGCCAGCAGCCAAGATATAGCAGACACAGATACGCAGTATTTT.

The rearrangement links TRBV25-1 to TRBJ2-7; 7 nucleotides agree with TRBD1. The trim removed 4 bases at V and 4 bases at J, leaving 13 bases unmatched. CDR1 MGHDK and CDR2 SYGVNS come from the germline V gene. This CDR3 contains 16 residues. CDR3: CASSGNRGDGVYEQYF. The DNA for the CDR3 is TGTGCCAGCAGTGGGAACAGGGGAGACGGAGTGTACGAGCAGTACTTC.

The chain couples TRBV18 to TRBJ1-4; 7 bases fit TRBD1. With 4 bases clipped from V and 8 bases from J, the junction kept 10 bases outside the gene matches. Germline CDR1 reads KGHSH; CDR2 reads LQKENI. CDR3 length equals 15 residues. CDR3 amino acids: CASSLLTGTEEKLFF. CDR3 in DNA: TGTGCCAGCTCACTACTGACAGGGACTGAGGAAAAACTGTTTTTT.

The chain joins TRBV24-1 to TRBJ2-1; 11 bases match TRBD1. Germline V gene data show CDR1 as KGHDR and CDR2 as SFDVKD. The CDR3 has 17 residues. With V trimmed by 2 bases and J by 7 bases, 9 bases remained unmatched. The CDR3 DNA sequence: TGTGCCACCAGTGATTCCCGGACAGGGGGCTCGAGAAATGAGCAGTTCTTC. It translates to CATSDSRTGGSRNEQFF.

This clone was detected ten times or more. This chain uses TRBV6-5 with TRBJ1-3; no clear D gene. The CDR3 runs 15 residues. With 7 bases removed from V and 0 bases from J, the gap between germline ends came to 13 bases. Germline V gives CDR1 MNHEY, CDR2 SVGAGI. The CDR3, as DNA: TGTGCCAGCATATTTGACGGAGTCTCTGGAAACACCATATATTTT. Translated: CASIFDGVSGNTIYF.

The chain links TRBV10-3 to TRBJ1-1; 7 nucleotides align to TRBD1. CDR1 and CDR2 from the germline V gene are ENHRY and SYGVKD. Unmatched junction bases numbered 1, after V lost 1 base and J lost 2 bases. The CDR3 extends over 14 amino acids. CDR3 DNA sequence: TGTGCCATCAGTGAGTGGGACAGCAACACTGAAGCTTTCTTT. Protein sequence: CAISEWDSNTEAFF.

Only one count was recorded for this clone. This chain connects TRBV18 to TRBJ1-1; 7 nucleotides line up with TRBD1. The J segment lost 6 bases and the V segment lost 3 bases, leaving 4 bases of the junction unmatched. The CDR3 is 13 amino acids. CDR1 and CDR2 (germline): KGHSH, LQKENI. CDR3: CASSPGQSAEAFF. The CDR3 bases are TGTGCCAGCTCACCGGGACAGAGCGCTGAAGCTTTCTTT.

The rearrangement uses TRBV7-9 and TRBJ1-5, with a possible D match to TRBD1 (5 bases). The CDR3 sequence is 15 residues long. V lost 4 bases and J lost 4, with 14 bases in between. Germline V gene sequence: CDR1 SEHNR, CDR2 FQNEAQ (reference sequence). The CDR3 DNA follows: TGTGCCAGCAGCTCCCTTGGGGGGAGGAATCAGCCCCAGCATTTT. This codes for CASSSLGGRNQPQHF.

This chain links TRBV10-2 with TRBJ1-2; 9 nucleotides align to TRBD1. After removal of 6 bases from V and 8 bases from J, the junction contained 13 bases not matched to a gene. CDR1 is WSHSY and CDR2 is SAAADI in the germline V gene. This CDR3 has 15 residues. DNA of the CDR3: TGCGCCAGCAGCGGCGACGGGACAGGGTATCAAGGCTACACCTTC. Encoded protein: CASSGDGTGYQGYTF.

The V and J genes are TRBV28 and TRBJ2-1, with D possibly TRBD1 on 6 matching bases. Germline V lookup: CDR1 MDHEN, CDR2 SYDVKM. The V gene lost 6 bases and the J gene lost 0 bases, with 21 bases spanning the gap. The CDR3 loop spans 18 amino acids. CDR3 bases: TGTGCCAGCAGCCCACAACACCTACAGGGCTTCTCCTACAATGAGCAGTTCTTC. Translating it yields CASSPQHLQGFSYNEQFF.

The genes are TRBV4-3 and TRBJ1-2; 9 bases agree with TRBD1. The CDR3 length is 17 residues. Germline V lookup: CDR1 LGHNA, CDR2 YSLEER. Trimming cost V 1 base and J 6 bases; bases outside gene matches: 12. The CDR3 loop is CASSQATAGTGRHGYTF. CDR3 DNA sequence: TGCGCCAGCAGCCAAGCCACGGCCGGGACAGGGCGTCATGGCTACACCTTC.

This clone was recorded a few times. V is TRBV27 and J is TRBJ1-5, with D perhaps matching TRBD1 (6 bases). Germline V gives CDR1 MNHEY, CDR2 SMNVEV (reference sequence). Deletions cut 5 bases from V and 3 bases from J, with 14 bases between. This CDR3 is 15 amino acids long. CDR3 in amino acids: CASSPYRVVNQPQHF. In DNA, the CDR3 is TGTGCCAGCAGTCCTTACAGGGTAGTCAATCAGCCCCAGCATTTT.

This chain links TRBV27 with TRBJ2-7; 7 nucleotides line up with TRBD2. CDR1 is MNHEY, CDR2 SMNVEV, per germline (reference sequence). The V gene end was trimmed by 6 bases and the J gene end by 6 bases; junction bases not matched to a gene: 8. The CDR3 spans 13 residues. The CDR3 DNA sequence: TGTGCCAGCAGCCGGAAGGGAGGGTTCGAGCAGTACTTC. It translates to CASSRKGGFEQYF.

This chain uses TRBV5-6 with TRBJ1-2; D is unclear. Germline-derived CDR1 and CDR2 are SGHDT and YYEEEE. The CDR3 has 14 amino acids. Trimming left V 0 bases short and J 2 bases short, with 8 bases between. CDR3 in DNA: TGTGCCAGCAGCTTGGGGCAGGCAAACTATGGCTACACCTTC. This sequence encodes CASSLGQANYGYTF.

The V call is TRBV9, the J call TRBJ1-2, with 8 bases that match TRBD1. This CDR3 region has 14 residues. V trimming: 9 bases; J trimming: 7 bases; junction bases outside the gene matches: 14. Germline-derived CDR1 and CDR2 are SGDLS and YYNGEE. CDR3 nucleotide sequence: TGTGCCAACGAATCGGACAGGGTGGGAAGTGGCTACACCTTC. Residues: CANESDRVGSGYTF.

This clone was detected only once. The chain joins TRBV6-2 or TRBV6-3 to TRBJ1-2; D unclear. The CDR3 contains 12 residues. Germline-derived CDR1 and CDR2 are MNHEY and SVGEGT. Trimming pared 1 base from V and 4 bases from J, leaving 4 bases between. The CDR3 loop reads CASSYFSYGYTF. CDR3 in DNA: TGTGCCAGCAGTTACTTCAGCTATGGCTACACCTTC.

The chain joins TRBV5-1 to TRBJ2-5, with TRBD2 matching over 7 bases. V lost 6 bases, J lost 2 bases, and 7 bases stayed unmatched. Germline V gene sequence: CDR1 SGHRS, CDR2 YFSETQ. The CDR3 is 14 residues long. CDR3 DNA sequence: TGCGCCAGCACCATGGGGGGGGGACAAGAGACCCAGTACTTC. Translated: CASTMGGGQETQYF.

V gene TRBV24-1 combines with J gene TRBJ2-7, with 7 bases fitting TRBD1. The germline V gene encodes CDR1 KGHDR and CDR2 SFDVKD. CDR3 length: 14 residues. The ends lost 5 bases at V and 1 base at J; junction bases unmatched: 4. The CDR3 protein is CATSVQGDSYEQYF. Written as DNA, the CDR3 is TGTGCCACCAGTGTTCAGGGGGATTCCTACGAGCAGTACTTC.

In this sample, this clone turned up a few times. The rearrangement links TRBV5-4 to TRBJ2-3, with TRBD1 matching 7 bases. Germline CDR1 is SGHNT and CDR2 is YYREEE (reference sequence). The CDR3 has 14 amino acids. V shed 4 bases and J 1 base; nucleotides not matched to a gene: 3. As DNA, the CDR3 is TGTGCCAGCAGCCCGACAGGGCGCACAGATACGCAGTATTTT. Protein: CASSPTGRTDTQYF. Full variable domain (rest looked up from reference TRBV5-4 and TRBJ2-3): ETGVTQSPTHLIKTRGQQVTLRCSSQSGHNTVSWYQQALGQGPQFIFQYYREEENGRGNFPPRFSGLQFPNYSSELNVNALELDDSALYLCASSPTGRTDTQYFGPGTRLTVL.

With regard to this clone: Distinct nucleotide sequences in the sample also encode this CDR3. The rearrangement joins TRBV4-1 to TRBJ2-3, with 10 bases aligning to TRBD2. Germline CDR1 is MGHRA and CDR2 is YSYEKL. CDR3 length equals 15 residues. The V segment lost 2 bases and the J segment 3 bases; nucleotides outside the gene matches: 2. The CDR3 DNA is TGCGCCAGCAGCCAATTACTAGCGGGGACAGATACGCAGTATTTT. Its translation is CASSQLLAGTDTQYF.

This chain uses TRBV30 with TRBJ1-6; D uncertain. Germline V gene sequence: CDR1 GTSNPN, CDR2 SVGIG (reference sequence). This CDR3 is 13 amino acids long. V was pared by 0 bases and J by 10 bases, with 10 bases between. CDR3 amino acids: CAWSVSPESPLHF. CDR3 in DNA: TGTGCCTGGAGTGTTTCACCGGAGTCACCCCTCCACTTT.

This clone was seen just once. V is TRBV12-3 or TRBV12-4 and J is TRBJ2-4; no firm D call. V was shortened by 5 bases and J by 6 bases, with 8 bases between the two germline ends. The CDR3 consists of 12 residues. This chain's CDR3 is CASSPYSNIQYF. CDR3 in DNA: TGTGCCAGCAGTCCTTATTCAAACATTCAGTACTTC.

This chain uses TRBV2 with TRBJ2-2; TRBD1 matches at 9 bases. With V trimmed by 0 bases and J by 7 bases, 9 bases remained unmatched. The germline V gene encodes CDR1 SNHLY and CDR2 FYNNEI. This CDR3 is built from 17 residues. The CDR3 DNA reads TGTGCCAGCAGTGAAGCGTCCCGGGACAGGGACGGCGGGGAGCTGTTTTTT. This encodes CASSEASRDRDGGELFF.